The 7 T cell receptor beta chains below come from one sample, sequenced in a study of CD8 T cells in Susac syndrome. Random hexamers primed reverse transcription of roughly 0.5 to 1 ug RNA. MiXCR, applied by TCRdb to the immunoSEQ multiplex PCR reads, yields one record per CDR3 protein. The profile shows roughly 200,000 distinct CDR3 sequences, roughly 94% of them singletons. Specimen: CD4+ T cells from PBMCs. The origin of the receptors is a human donor with Susac syndrome.

This clonotype was observed once. This chain joins TRBV7-8 and TRBJ1-1, with 10 positions matching TRBD1. The ends lost 5 bases at V and 3 bases at J; junction bases unmatched: 6. Germline V gene data show CDR1 as SGHVS and CDR2 as FQNEAQ. The CDR3 sequence is 15 residues long. CDR3 protein: CASSTTGGAYTEAFF. In nucleotides, the CDR3 is TGTGCCAGCAGCACGACAGGGGGCGCCTACACTGAAGCTTTCTTT.

This sequence joins TRBV24-1 and TRBJ2-7; D assignment may be TRBD1 or TRBD2 (5 bases each). Germline lookup yields CDR1 KGHDR and CDR2 SFDVKD. The CDR3 is made up of 11 amino acids. V was pared by 9 bases and J by 7 bases, with 12 bases between. CDR3 DNA sequence: TGTGCCACCGGGGACGGTTTTGAGCAGTACTTC. As protein: CATGDGFEQYF.

The chain carries TRBV20-1 and TRBJ2-1; 8 bases are shared with TRBD1. The CDR3 totals 15 residues. The junction had 11 bases not matched to a gene; V was cut back by 5 bases and J by 5 bases. Germline-derived CDR1 and CDR2 are DFQATT and SNEGSKA (reference sequence). DNA of the CDR3: TGCAGTGCTTCGGACAGGGCAAGGCTCCACAATGAGCAGTTCTTC. Amino acids: CSASDRARLHNEQFF.

The rearrangement uses TRBV28 and TRBJ2-7, with a weak D call TRBD1 (5 bases). Germline CDR1 reads MDHEN; CDR2 reads SYDVKM. The CDR3 sequence is 15 residues long. Trimming cost V 3 bases and J 2 bases, with 14 bases left between them. The CDR3 loop is CASSLIGGQAYEQYF. The CDR3 coding sequence is TGTGCCAGCAGTTTGATCGGCGGACAAGCCTACGAGCAGTACTTC. The full variable domain, completed using reference TRBV28 and TRBJ2-7, is DVKVTQSSRYLVKRTGEKVFLECVQDMDHENMFWYRQDPGLGLRLIYFSYDVKMKEKGDIPEGYSVSREKKERFSLILESASTNQTSMYLCASSLIGGQAYEQYFGPGTRLTVT.

This chain connects TRBV2 to TRBJ1-5, with a weak D call TRBD1 (5 bases). Trimming shortened V by 2 bases and J by 4 bases, and 12 bases separated the two germline ends. The CDR3 loop spans 15 amino acids. CDR1 SNHLY and CDR2 FYNNEI come from the germline V gene. DNA for the CDR3: TGTGCCAGCAGTGAATCCTTCCAGGGTAATCAGCCCCAGCATTTT. It is translated as CASSESFQGNQPQHF.

The chain couples TRBV20-1 to TRBJ2-1; 7 bases map to TRBD2. The CDR3 length is 14 residues. V dropped 6 bases and J dropped 8; count of bases not matched to a gene: 13. Per the germline V gene, CDR1 is DFQATT and CDR2 is SNEGSKA (reference sequence). The CDR3 region is CSANPSGPTYEQFF. Here the CDR3 DNA reads TGCAGTGCGAATCCTAGCGGCCCTACATATGAGCAGTTCTTC.

V and J are TRBV19 and TRBJ1-6, with D possibly being TRBD1 (5 bases). The CDR3 consists of 14 residues. Germline CDR1 reads LNHDA; CDR2 reads SQIVND (reference sequence). Trimming removed 5 bases at V and 7 bases at J, with 12 bases between. The CDR3 loop reads CASSPGTENSPLHF. The CDR3 coding sequence is TGTGCCAGTAGTCCCGGGACGGAGAATTCACCCCTCCACTTT.